The next 11 T cell receptor beta chains were all read from a single sample in a study of shared clonotypes between healthy human individuals. TCRdb's table, derived via immunoSEQ multiplex PCR, lists solely in-frame clones and lacks some. The sample comprises 2 million to 2.5 million clones, approximately 95% of which are singletons, and under 0.45% rests with the top ten. What was sequenced was naive CD4+ T cells from PBMCs. Specified subset: CD45RA+ positively selected. The receptors were gathered from a man aged 18 to 29 in good health. Some clones in this sample may be carry-over from other donors' samples.

This clone was recorded only once. This chain joins TRBV7-9 and TRBJ2-5; 9 bases align to TRBD1. After removal of 1 base from V and 5 bases from J, the junction contained 8 bases not matched to a gene. This CDR3 is built from 16 residues. Germline lookup yields CDR1 SEHNR and CDR2 FQNEAQ (reference sequence). CDR3 nucleotide sequence: TGTGCCAGCAGCTTAGATCCGGGACAGGGTGGCGAGACCCAGTACTTC. This gives the protein CASSLDPGQGGETQYF.

This chain joins TRBV6-4 and TRBJ2-1; 7 positions match TRBD2. The CDR3 runs 17 residues. CDR1 and CDR2 (germline): MRHNA, SNTAGT. V was clipped by 0 bases and J by 5 bases; unmatched bases: 10. The CDR3 DNA reads as TGTGCCAGCAGTGACTCGGGACCAGCGGGGAAAAACAATGAGCAGTTCTTC. Translation: CASSDSGPAGKNNEQFF.

The chain is built from TRBV7-2 and TRBJ2-3; 7 nucleotides align to TRBD2. Germline assignment: CDR1 SGHTA and CDR2 FQGNSA. The CDR3 totals 14 residues. Unmatched junction bases numbered 10, after V lost 5 bases and J lost 8 bases. This chain's CDR3 is CASSLGTTRGTQYF. DNA of the CDR3: TGTGCCAGCAGCCTAGGGACTACTCGGGGTACGCAGTATTTT.

The chain couples TRBV18 to TRBJ1-1, with D perhaps TRBD1 (5 bases). The CDR3 extends over 17 amino acids. V gave up 3 bases and J gave up 0 bases, with 17 bases separating them. Germline values: CDR1 KGHSH, CDR2 LQKENI. The CDR3, as DNA: TGTGCCAGCTCACCCCGAATCCGACAGACAATGAACACTGAAGCTTTCTTT. It yields the protein CASSPRIRQTMNTEAFF.

This chain connects TRBV28 to TRBJ2-5; no firm D call. Germline lookup yields CDR1 MDHEN and CDR2 SYDVKM. The CDR3 has 13 amino acids. Trimming took off 6 bases at V and 4 bases at J, with 12 bases between the two ends. CDR3 nucleotide sequence: TGTGCCAGCAGGACAAGACAATTAGAGACCCAGTACTTC. Protein product: CASRTRQLETQYF.

This chain links TRBV18 with TRBJ2-7; tentative D call: TRBD1 (7 bases). Germline-derived CDR1 and CDR2 are KGHSH and LQKENI. CDR3 length equals 16 residues. Trimming cost V 3 bases and J 3 bases, with 18 bases left between them. CDR3 sequence (DNA): TGTGCCAGCTCACCTTCCGGAGGGGGCGTAATCTACGAGCAGTACTTC. Its protein is CASSPSGGGVIYEQYF.

Note on this clone: Within the sample, other DNA sequences also encode this same CDR3. J is TRBJ2-1 and V is TRBV18; D is undetermined. Germline V lookup: CDR1 KGHSH, CDR2 LQKENI. V lost 0 bases, J lost 0 bases, and 9 bases lay in between. The CDR3 is made up of 16 amino acids. The CDR3 sequence is CASSPPGGSSYNEQFF. The CDR3 DNA reads as TGTGCCAGCTCACCACCGGGCGGAAGCTCCTACAATGAGCAGTTCTTC.

A single count supports this clone. The sample contains more than one DNA sequence encoding this CDR3. The chain joins TRBV18 to TRBJ1-1; TRBD1 might be the D (5 bases). Per germline, CDR1 KGHSH and CDR2 LQKENI. CDR3 length equals 13 residues. Trimming took 4 bases from V and 1 from J, leaving 7 bases between them. The CDR3 nucleotides read TGTGCCAGCTCACGAGACAGGAACACTGAAGCTTTCTTT. Protein: CASSRDRNTEAFF.

The rearrangement links TRBV29-1 to TRBJ1-4, with TRBD1 matching over 10 bases. The junction had 6 bases not matched to a gene; V was cut back by 4 bases and J by 7 bases. This CDR3 comprises 14 residues. Germline V CDR1 and CDR2: SQVTM, ANQGSEA. The CDR3 protein is CSVGRQGASEKLFF. CDR3 nucleotide sequence: TGCAGCGTTGGACGACAGGGGGCAAGTGAAAAACTGTTTTTT.

The V gene is TRBV2, the J gene TRBJ2-7; perhaps TRBD2 as D (5 bases). The V and J ends lost 4 bases and 3 bases respectively, with 13 bases between them. CDR1 and CDR2 from the germline V gene are SNHLY and FYNNEI. This CDR3 is built from 14 residues. The CDR3 is CASSADGGLYEQYF. DNA of the CDR3: TGTGCCAGCAGTGCGGACGGAGGCCTCTACGAGCAGTACTTC.

This chain links TRBV2 with TRBJ1-2; D call uncertain. The V gene's germline CDR1 is SNHLY and CDR2 FYNNEI. This CDR3 is 14 amino acids long. Trimming stripped 1 base from V and 4 bases from J, with 10 bases between. The CDR3 here is CASSEELGPYGYTF. The CDR3 coding sequence is TGTGCCAGCAGTGAAGAGTTAGGGCCCTATGGCTACACCTTC.